This T cell receptor beta chain comes out of a study of T-cell reconstitution after alpha-beta-depleted transplantation in children. Unique molecular identifiers were incorporated into the prepared TCRbeta library. One entry per CDR3 protein, called by TCRdb with MiXCR from the PCR reads. Of a few hundred thousand distinct CDR3 sequences listed, about a tenth are singletons. From germline, CDR1 is DFQATT and CDR2 SNEGSKA (reference sequence). The CDR3 loop spans 12 amino acids. With 6 bases removed from V and 5 bases from J, the gap between germline ends came to 11 bases. This clonotype has ten or more counts.

Specimen: PBMCs from the stem cell graft donor, collected from the stem cell graft. The TCR sequence derives from a human donor who donated a stem cell graft to a child with acute lymphoblastic leukemia. The genes are TRBV20-1 and TRBJ1-5; no definite D call. The DNA for the CDR3 is TGCAGTGCCCCCGGGCTGGATCAGCCCCAGCATTTT. Its protein product is CSAPGLDQPQHF.